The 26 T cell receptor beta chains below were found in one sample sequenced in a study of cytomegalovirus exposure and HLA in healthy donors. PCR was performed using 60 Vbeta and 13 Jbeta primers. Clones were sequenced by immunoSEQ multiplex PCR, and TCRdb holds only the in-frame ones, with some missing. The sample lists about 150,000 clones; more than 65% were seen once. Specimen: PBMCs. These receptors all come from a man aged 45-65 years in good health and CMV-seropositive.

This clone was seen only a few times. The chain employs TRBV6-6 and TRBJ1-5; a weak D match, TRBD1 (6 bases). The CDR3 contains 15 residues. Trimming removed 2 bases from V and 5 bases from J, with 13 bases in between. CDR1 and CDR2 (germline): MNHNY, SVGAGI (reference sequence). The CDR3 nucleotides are TGTGCCAGCAGTTACGGGCAGGGGATTGATCAGCCCCAGCATTTT. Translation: CASSYGQGIDQPQHF.

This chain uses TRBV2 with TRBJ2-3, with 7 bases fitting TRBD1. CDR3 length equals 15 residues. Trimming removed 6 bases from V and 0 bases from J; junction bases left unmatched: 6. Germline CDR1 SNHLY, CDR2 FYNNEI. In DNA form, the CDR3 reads TGTGCCAGCAGGCCTCGACAGGGAAGCACAGATACGCAGTATTTT. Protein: CASRPRQGSTDTQYF.

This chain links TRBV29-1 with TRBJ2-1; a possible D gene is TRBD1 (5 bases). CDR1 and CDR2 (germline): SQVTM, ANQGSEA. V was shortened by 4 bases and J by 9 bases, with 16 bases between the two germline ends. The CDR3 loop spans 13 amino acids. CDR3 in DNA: TGCAGCGTTGCCCCCAGGGAATACGGTGAGCAGTTCTTC. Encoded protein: CSVAPREYGEQFF.

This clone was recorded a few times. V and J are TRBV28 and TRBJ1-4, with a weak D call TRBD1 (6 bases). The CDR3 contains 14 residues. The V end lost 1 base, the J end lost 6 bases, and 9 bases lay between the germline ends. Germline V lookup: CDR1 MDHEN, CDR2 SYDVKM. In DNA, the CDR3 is TGTGCCAGCAGTTTATACAGGGTTGATGAAAAACTGTTTTTT. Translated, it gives CASSLYRVDEKLFF.

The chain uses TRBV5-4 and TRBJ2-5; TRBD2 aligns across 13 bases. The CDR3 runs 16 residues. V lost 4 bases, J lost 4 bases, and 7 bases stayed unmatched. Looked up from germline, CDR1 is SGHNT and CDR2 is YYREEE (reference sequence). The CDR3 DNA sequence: TGTGCCAGCAGCGACGGGGGACTAGCGGGACTAGAGACCCAGTACTTC. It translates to CASSDGGLAGLETQYF.

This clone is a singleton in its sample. Here the CDR3 reads CASSPTTRISTDTQYF. The CDR3 DNA sequence: TGTGCCAGCAGTCCCACTACCCGGATTAGCACAGATACGCAGTATTTT. The chain uses TRBV9 and TRBJ2-3; D unresolved. V was trimmed by 5 bases and J by 0 bases, leaving 16 bases between them. The CDR3 runs to 16 residues. The germline V gene has CDR1 SGDLS and CDR2 YYNGEE.

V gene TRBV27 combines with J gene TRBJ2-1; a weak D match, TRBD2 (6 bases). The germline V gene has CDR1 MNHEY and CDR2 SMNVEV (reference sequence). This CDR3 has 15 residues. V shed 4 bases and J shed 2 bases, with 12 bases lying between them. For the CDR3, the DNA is TGTGCCAGCAGTTCCCGGGACTTGGCCTACAATGAGCAGTTCTTC. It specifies CASSSRDLAYNEQFF.

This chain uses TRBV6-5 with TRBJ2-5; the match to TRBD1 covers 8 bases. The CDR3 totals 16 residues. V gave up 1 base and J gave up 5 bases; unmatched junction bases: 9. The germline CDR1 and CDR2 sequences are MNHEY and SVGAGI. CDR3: CASSYFQGALRETQYF. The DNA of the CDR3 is TGTGCCAGCAGTTACTTTCAGGGGGCGCTCCGGGAGACCCAGTACTTC.

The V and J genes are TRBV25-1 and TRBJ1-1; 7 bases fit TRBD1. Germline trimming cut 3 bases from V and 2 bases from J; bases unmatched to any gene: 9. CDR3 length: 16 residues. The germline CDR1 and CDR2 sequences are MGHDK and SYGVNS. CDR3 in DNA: TGTGCCAGCAGTGAGGGTACCGGGACAGCCAACACTGAAGCTTTCTTT. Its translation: CASSEGTGTANTEAFF.

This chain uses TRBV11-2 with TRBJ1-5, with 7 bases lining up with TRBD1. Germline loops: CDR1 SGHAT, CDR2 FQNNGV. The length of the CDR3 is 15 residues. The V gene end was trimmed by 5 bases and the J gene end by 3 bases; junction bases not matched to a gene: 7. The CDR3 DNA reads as TGTGCCAGCAGCAAAGGGACAGAAGTCAATCAGCCCCAGCATTTT. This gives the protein CASSKGTEVNQPQHF.

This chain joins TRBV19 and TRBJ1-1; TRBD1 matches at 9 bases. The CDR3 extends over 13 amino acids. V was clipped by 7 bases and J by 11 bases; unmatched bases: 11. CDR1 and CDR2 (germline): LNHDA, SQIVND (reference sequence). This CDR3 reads CASTFTGGRRAFF. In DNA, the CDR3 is TGTGCCAGTACTTTTACAGGGGGCCGAAGGGCTTTCTTT.

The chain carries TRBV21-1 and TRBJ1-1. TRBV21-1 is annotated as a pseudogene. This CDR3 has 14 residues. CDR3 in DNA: TGTGCCAGCAGCACCGGGGGGGGGAACACTGAAGCTTTCTTT. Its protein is CASSTGGGNTEAFF.

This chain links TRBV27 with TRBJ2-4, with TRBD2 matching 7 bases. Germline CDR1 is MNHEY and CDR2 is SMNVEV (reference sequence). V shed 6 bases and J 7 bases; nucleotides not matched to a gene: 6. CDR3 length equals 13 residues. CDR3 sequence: CASSPDGGNIQYF. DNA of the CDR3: TGTGCCAGCAGCCCTGACGGGGGGAACATTCAGTACTTC.

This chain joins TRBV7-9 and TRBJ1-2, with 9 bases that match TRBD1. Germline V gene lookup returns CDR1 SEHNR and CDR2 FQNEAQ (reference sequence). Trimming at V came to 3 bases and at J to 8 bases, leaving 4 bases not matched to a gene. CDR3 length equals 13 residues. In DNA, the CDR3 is TGTGCCAGCAGCTTCACAGGGGGCAACGGCTACACCTTC. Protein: CASSFTGGNGYTF.

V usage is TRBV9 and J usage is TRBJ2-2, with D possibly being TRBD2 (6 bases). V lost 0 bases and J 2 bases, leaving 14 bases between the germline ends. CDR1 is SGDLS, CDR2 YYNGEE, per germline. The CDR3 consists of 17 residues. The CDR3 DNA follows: TGTGCCAGCAGCGTAGTTTTACGGGAGTCTAACACCGGGGAGCTGTTTTTT. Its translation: CASSVVLRESNTGELFF.

CDR3 in DNA: TGTGCCAGCTCACCCAGGGTATTGATCGGAGAGACCCAGTACTTC. Its translation: CASSPRVLIGETQYF. This rearrangement joins TRBV18 to TRBJ2-5, with a weak D call TRBD1 (5 bases). V lost 3 bases and J lost 4, with 15 bases in between. Germline V gene sequence: CDR1 KGHSH, CDR2 LQKENI. The CDR3 consists of 15 residues.

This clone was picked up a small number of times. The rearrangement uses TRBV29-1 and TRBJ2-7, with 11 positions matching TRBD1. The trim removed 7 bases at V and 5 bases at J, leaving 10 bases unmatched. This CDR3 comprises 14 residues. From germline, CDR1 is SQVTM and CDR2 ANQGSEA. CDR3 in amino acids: CSANNRDRGDEQYF. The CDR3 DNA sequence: TGCAGCGCCAATAACCGGGACAGGGGGGACGAGCAGTACTTC.

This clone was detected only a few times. DNA of the CDR3: TGTGCCATCAGTGATGGGGGGAACTCTGGAAACACCATATATTTT. Protein: CAISDGGNSGNTIYF. The chain joins TRBV10-3 to TRBJ1-3, with D perhaps matching TRBD1 (5 bases). Deletions cut 3 bases from V and 0 bases from J, with 9 bases between. The CDR3 is 15 residues long. The germline gives CDR1 ENHRY, CDR2 SYGVKD.

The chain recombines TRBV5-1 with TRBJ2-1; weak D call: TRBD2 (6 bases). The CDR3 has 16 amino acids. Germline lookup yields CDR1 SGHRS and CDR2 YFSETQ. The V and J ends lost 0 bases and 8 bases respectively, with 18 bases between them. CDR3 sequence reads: CASSLGGDFNGDEQFF. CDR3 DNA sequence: TGCGCCAGCAGCTTGGGGGGGGATTTCAACGGCGATGAGCAGTTCTTC.

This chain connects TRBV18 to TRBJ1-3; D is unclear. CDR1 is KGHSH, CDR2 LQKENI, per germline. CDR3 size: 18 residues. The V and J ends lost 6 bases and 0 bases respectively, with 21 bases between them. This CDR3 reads CASSPPEGWRDSGNTIYF. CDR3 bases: TGTGCCAGCTCGCCTCCCGAGGGTTGGCGGGACTCTGGAAACACCATATATTTT.

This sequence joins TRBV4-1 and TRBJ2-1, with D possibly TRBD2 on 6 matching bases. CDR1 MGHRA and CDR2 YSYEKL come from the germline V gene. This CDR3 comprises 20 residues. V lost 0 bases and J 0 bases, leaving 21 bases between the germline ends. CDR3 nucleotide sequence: TGCGCCAGCAGCCAAGAGGTTTTAACGGGAGTCCACAGCTCCTACAATGAGCAGTTCTTC. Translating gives CASSQEVLTGVHSSYNEQFF.

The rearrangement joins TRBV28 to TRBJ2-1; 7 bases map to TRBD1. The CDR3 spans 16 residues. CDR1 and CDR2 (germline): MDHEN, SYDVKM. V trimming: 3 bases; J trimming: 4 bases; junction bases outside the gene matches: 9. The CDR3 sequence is CASSFQMGTAYNEQFF. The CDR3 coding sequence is TGTGCCAGCAGTTTTCAGATGGGGACAGCATACAATGAGCAGTTCTTC.

The DNA for the CDR3 is TGTGCCAGCGGCCCGGGACAGGACTACAATGAGCAGTTCTTC. Its translation: CASGPGQDYNEQFF. V usage is TRBV6-4 and J usage is TRBJ2-1; 8 positions agree with TRBD1. The germline V gene encodes CDR1 MRHNA and CDR2 SNTAGT. This CDR3 has 14 amino acids. V lost 8 bases, J lost 3 bases, and 6 bases stayed unmatched.

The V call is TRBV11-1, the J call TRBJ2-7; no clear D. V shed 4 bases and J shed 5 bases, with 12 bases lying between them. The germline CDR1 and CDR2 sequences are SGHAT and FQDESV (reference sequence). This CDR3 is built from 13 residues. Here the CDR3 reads CASSSPPFHEQYF. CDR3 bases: TGTGCCAGCAGCTCCCCCCCCTTCCACGAGCAGTACTTC.

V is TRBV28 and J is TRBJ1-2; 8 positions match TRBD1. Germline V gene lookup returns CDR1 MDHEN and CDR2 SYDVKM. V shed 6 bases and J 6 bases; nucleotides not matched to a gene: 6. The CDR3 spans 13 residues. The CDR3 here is CASRGGQGHGYTF. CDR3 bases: TGTGCCAGCAGGGGAGGACAGGGCCATGGCTACACCTTC.

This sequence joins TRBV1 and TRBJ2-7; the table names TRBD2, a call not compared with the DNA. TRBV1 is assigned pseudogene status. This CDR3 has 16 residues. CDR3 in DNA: TGCACCAGCAGCCGCGAGGAGAGTAGTGGGAGAGGCGAGCAGTACTTC. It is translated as CTSSREESSGRGEQYF.